This passage covers 7 T cell receptor beta chains from one sample sequenced in a study of STAT5B mutations in CD4+ large granular lymphocyte leukemia. TCRdb's table, derived via immunoSEQ multiplex PCR, lists solely in-frame clones and lacks some. The data contain roughly 48,000 clones, just over 70% of them singletons. The specimen sequenced was CD4+ T cells from blood buffy coats. The receptors derive from a human donor in good health.

DNA of the CDR3: TGTGCCAGCAGCTCTCCTGTCCTGGACAGTAACACCGGGGAGCTGTTTTTT. Translated: CASSSPVLDSNTGELFF. This chain uses TRBV7-2 with TRBJ2-2; D is possibly TRBD1 (6 bases). The CDR3 loop spans 17 amino acids. Looked up from germline, CDR1 is SGHTA and CDR2 is FQGNSA. V lost 4 bases, J lost 2 bases, and 17 bases lay in between.

Details on this clone: This may arise from a read error, as a much more abundant clone is one base away. The chain carries TRBV10-3 and TRBJ2-7, with 8 bases lining up with TRBD1. Germline CDR1 is ENHRY and CDR2 is SYGVKD. The CDR3 is 17 amino acids. The J segment lost 4 bases and the V segment lost 4 bases, leaving 15 bases of the junction unmatched. As DNA, the CDR3 is TGTGCCATCAGTGGGTCGGCCGCAGGGGGCGGGGAGTACGAGCAGTACTTC. Amino acid sequence: CAISGSAAGGGEYEQYF.

J is TRBJ2-3 and V is TRBV7-3, with 9 bases lining up with TRBD2. The CDR3 length is 16 residues. Germline V CDR1 and CDR2: SGHTA, FQGTGA. Germline trimming cut 2 bases from V and 4 bases from J; bases unmatched to any gene: 7. As DNA, the CDR3 is TGTGCCAGCAGCTTAGGGCGGGGGGGCACCGCAGATACGCAGTATTTT. Translated, it gives CASSLGRGGTADTQYF. Full variable domain (outside the CDR3, taken from reference TRBV7-3 and TRBJ2-3): GAGVSQTPSNKVTEKGKYVELRCDPISGHTALYWYRQSLGQGPEFLIYFQGTGAADDSGLPNDRFFAVRPEGSVSTLKIQRTERGDSAVYLCASSLGRGGTADTQYFGPGTRLTVL.

The V and J genes are TRBV5-1 and TRBJ2-5; tentative D call: TRBD2 (6 bases). Germline CDR1 SGHRS, CDR2 YFSETQ. This CDR3 has 16 residues. Deletions cut 5 bases from V and 4 bases from J, with 21 bases between. CDR3 in DNA: TGCGCCAGCAGACTCGGGGAGGCATGGGCAGGAGAGACCCAGTACTTC. It translates to CASRLGEAWAGETQYF.

The J gene is TRBJ1-6, the V gene TRBV5-6, with no clear D. V dropped 3 bases and J dropped 10 bases, with 14 bases sitting between them. Germline V gives CDR1 SGHDT, CDR2 YYEEEE. The CDR3 has 14 residues. The CDR3 is CASSYNTVRSPLHF. CDR3 coding DNA: TGTGCCAGCAGCTACAACACGGTTAGGTCACCCCTCCACTTT.

The chain is built from TRBV29-1 and TRBJ1-2; 8 bases align to TRBD1. Germline assignment: CDR1 SQVTM and CDR2 ANQGSEA. CDR3 size: 12 residues. Trimming cost V 3 bases and J 8 bases; bases outside gene matches: 5. Here the CDR3 reads CSVERTGTGYTF. In nucleotides, the CDR3 is TGCAGCGTTGAGAGGACAGGGACCGGCTACACCTTC.

This clone was counted only a few times. The chain has TRBV4-2 and TRBJ1-2; a possible D gene is TRBD1 (5 bases). V lost 0 bases and J lost 2, with 13 bases in between. CDR1 is LGHNA and CDR2 is YNFKEQ in the germline V gene. The CDR3 spans 16 residues. DNA for the CDR3: TGTGCCAGCAGCCAAGAGCGCCAGGGCGGGAACTATGGCTACACCTTC. Translated: CASSQERQGGNYGYTF.